This record concerns one T cell receptor beta chain sequence. CDR3 length equals 13 residues. V lost 3 bases, J lost 4 bases, and 9 bases lay in between. Per the germline V gene, CDR1 is LNHDA and CDR2 is SQIVND (reference sequence). The data derive from a study of cytomegalovirus exposure and HLA in healthy donors. The study ran its PCR with 60 Vbeta and 13 Jbeta primers. The method was immunoSEQ multiplex PCR; TCRdb's version includes in-frame clones alone and lacks a portion of them. The table shows 100,000 to 150,000 clones, with about 80% occurring only once. This chain uses TRBV19 with TRBJ1-2; D remains ambiguous. The sequencing sample was made of PBMCs. The TCR sequence derives from a man aged 25-40 years in good health and CMV-seronegative. The DNA of the CDR3 is TGTGCCAGTAGTATTGATAGGAGCTATGGCTACACCTTC. Its protein product is CASSIDRSYGYTF. Full variable domain (remainder filled in from reference TRBV19 and TRBJ1-2): DGGITQSPKYLFRKEGQNVTLSCEQNLNHDAMYWYRQDPGQGLRLIYYSQIVNDFQKGDIAEGYSVSREKKESFPLTVTSAQKNPTAFYLCASSIDRSYGYTFGSGTRLTVV.